This TCR beta chain was captured by sequencing in a study of T cell responses to AZD1222 COVID-19 vaccine. The repertoire was sequenced with immunoSEQ multiplex PCR; TCRdb's copy has only in-frame clones and lacks some. The table records 90,000 to 150,000 clones, over 75% of them present only once. A note on this clone: Its specificity is not known.

Study observations and caveats: Seropositive at baseline were only five or six AZD1222 recipients. Spike-specific TCR breadth and depth were elevated following two AZD1222 doses. Females made up more of the donors, who were largely white British, and clonal diversity may have come out too low.

This CDR3 comprises 14 residues. CDR1 and CDR2 from the germline V gene are MNHEY and SVGEGT. Between the trimmed V and J ends, which lost 2 bases and 1 base, there was a span of 8 bases. V and J are TRBV6-2 or TRBV6-3 and TRBJ2-5; D may be TRBD1 (6 bases). This clonotype originated in an adult in good health. The source was peripheral blood, collected on day 0 of AZD1222 vaccination. The CDR3 loop is CASSYTGPQETQYF. The CDR3 DNA is TGTGCCAGCAGTTACACAGGGCCCCAAGAGACCCAGTACTTC.